This T cell receptor beta chain is drawn from a study of blood T cell repertoires in COVID-19. Losses at the gene ends were 4 bases for V and 4 bases for J; bases not matched to a gene: 7. The CDR3 runs 14 residues. Germline loops: CDR1 LGHDT, CDR2 YNNKEL (reference sequence). Measured with immunoSEQ multiplex PCR; TCRdb has only the in-frame clones, and not every one. This table holds about 200,000 clones, roughly 88% found once. The specimen sequenced was PBMCs or T cells enriched from blood (not recorded which). The chain links TRBV3-1 (or the pseudogene TRBV3-2) to TRBJ2-7, with TRBD2 matching over 7 bases. This sequence originates from a man in his forties with acute COVID-19. The CDR3 here is CASSPGEGWYEQYF. The CDR3 DNA follows: TGTGCCAGCAGCCCTGGGGAGGGCTGGTACGAGCAGTACTTC.